The source of this T cell receptor (beta chain) is a study of blood T cells in healthy people across ages. Study results and caveats: Expanded clonotype shifts may have been confounded, as the donors had an unknown CMV status. Diversity of TCR beta per million T cells declined in a roughly linear way with age.

Isolated PBMCs totaled at least 6.5 million in each sample. In regard to this clonotype: The target antigen is unknown.

The CDR3 consists of 13 residues. Per the germline V gene, CDR1 is KGHDR and CDR2 is SFDVKD. V shed 3 bases, J shed 9 bases, and the junction held 4 bases outside the gene matches. The authors ran a second PCR of about 6 to 11 cycles using a sample-barcoded 5' primer and a J-beta primer mix. TCRdb called the 5' RACE reads again in MiXCR, with one record for every CDR3 protein. The repertoire holds under 850,000 distinct CDR3 sequences, roughly 35% seen once, with 10% to 15% in the top ten. The chain couples TRBV24-1 to TRBJ1-2, with TRBD1 matching over 9 bases. Specimen: blood. The receptor was derived from a man in his late teens or twenties in good health. Written as DNA, the CDR3 is TGTGCCACCAGTGATGCGACAGGGGGAAGCTACACCTTC. It is translated as CATSDATGGSYTF.